This TCR beta chain was sequenced for a study of cytomegalovirus exposure and HLA in healthy donors. With regard to this clone: The antigen is not known.

Study results and caveats: Cytomegalovirus-associated status was assigned to about 180 TCR beta chains.

PCR involved 60 Vbeta and 13 Jbeta primers. Libraries were prepared by immunoSEQ multiplex PCR; TCRdb keeps only in-frame clonotypes and omits some of them. This sample's clone table lists tens of thousands of clones. V lost 9 bases, J lost 1 base, and 13 bases lay in between. The V gene's germline CDR1 is SGHRS and CDR2 YFSETQ. The CDR3 is 13 amino acids. This TCR was sampled from a woman between 40 and 50 years old in good health and CMV-seronegative. The rearrangement uses TRBV5-1 and TRBJ1-1; D is undetermined. Sequenced material: PBMCs. The DNA of the CDR3 is TGCGCCACCACAACGGGGTGGAACACTGAAGCTTTCTTT. Its translation: CATTTGWNTEAFF.